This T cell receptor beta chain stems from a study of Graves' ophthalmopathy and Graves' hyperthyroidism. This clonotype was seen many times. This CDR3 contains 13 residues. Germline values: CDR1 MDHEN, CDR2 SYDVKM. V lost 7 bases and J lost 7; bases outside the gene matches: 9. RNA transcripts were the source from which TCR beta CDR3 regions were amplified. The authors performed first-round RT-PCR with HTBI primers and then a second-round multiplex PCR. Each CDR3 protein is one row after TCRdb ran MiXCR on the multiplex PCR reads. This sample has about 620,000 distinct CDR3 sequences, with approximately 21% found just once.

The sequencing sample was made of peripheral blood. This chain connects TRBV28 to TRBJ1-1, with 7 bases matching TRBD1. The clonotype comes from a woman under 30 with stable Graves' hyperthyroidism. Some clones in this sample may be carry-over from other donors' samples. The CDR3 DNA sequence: TGTGCCAGCAACATCCTCAGGGGGAGTGAAGCTTTCTTT. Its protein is CASNILRGSEAFF.